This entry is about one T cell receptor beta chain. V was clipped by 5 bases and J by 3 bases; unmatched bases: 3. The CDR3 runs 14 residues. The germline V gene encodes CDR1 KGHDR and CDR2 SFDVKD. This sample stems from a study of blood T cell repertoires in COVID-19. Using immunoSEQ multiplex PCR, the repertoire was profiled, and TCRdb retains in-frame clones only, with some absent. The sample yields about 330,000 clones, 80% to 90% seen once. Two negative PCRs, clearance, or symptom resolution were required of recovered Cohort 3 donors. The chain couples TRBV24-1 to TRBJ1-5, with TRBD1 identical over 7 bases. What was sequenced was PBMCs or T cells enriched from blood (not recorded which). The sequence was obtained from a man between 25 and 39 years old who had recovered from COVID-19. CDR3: CATSVGGANQPQHF. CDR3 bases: TGTGCCACCAGTGTAGGGGGCGCCAATCAGCCCCAGCATTTT.